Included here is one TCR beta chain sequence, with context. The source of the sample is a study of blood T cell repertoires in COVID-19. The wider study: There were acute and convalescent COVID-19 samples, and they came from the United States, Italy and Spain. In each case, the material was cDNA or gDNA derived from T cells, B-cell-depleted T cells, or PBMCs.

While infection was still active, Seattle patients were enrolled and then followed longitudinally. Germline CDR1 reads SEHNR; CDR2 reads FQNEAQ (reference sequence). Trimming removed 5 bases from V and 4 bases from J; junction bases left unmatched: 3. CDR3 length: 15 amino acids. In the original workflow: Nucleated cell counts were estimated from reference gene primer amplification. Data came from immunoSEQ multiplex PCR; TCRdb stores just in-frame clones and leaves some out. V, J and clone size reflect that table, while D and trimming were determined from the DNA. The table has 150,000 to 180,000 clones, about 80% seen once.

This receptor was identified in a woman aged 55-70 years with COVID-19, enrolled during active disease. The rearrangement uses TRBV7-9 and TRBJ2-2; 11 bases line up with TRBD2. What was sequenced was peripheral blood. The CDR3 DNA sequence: TGTGCCAGCAGCCCCGGGACTAGCGGCACCGGGGAGCTGTTTTTT. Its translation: CASSPGTSGTGELFF.